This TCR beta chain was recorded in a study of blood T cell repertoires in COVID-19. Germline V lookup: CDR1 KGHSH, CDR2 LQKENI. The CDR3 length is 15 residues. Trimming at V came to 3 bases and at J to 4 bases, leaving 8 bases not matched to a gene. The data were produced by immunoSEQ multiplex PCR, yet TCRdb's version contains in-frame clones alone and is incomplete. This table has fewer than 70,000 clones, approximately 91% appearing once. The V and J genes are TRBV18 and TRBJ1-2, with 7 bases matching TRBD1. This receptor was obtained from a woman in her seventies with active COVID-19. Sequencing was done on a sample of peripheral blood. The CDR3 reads CASSPTGDVSYGYTF. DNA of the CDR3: TGTGCCAGCTCACCCACAGGGGATGTTTCCTATGGCTACACCTTC.